The entry below gives a single T cell receptor (beta chain) sequence along with its context. What it recognizes is unknown. One end of the junction is discordant with germline, which a read error may explain. As CD8+CD4-CCR7+CD45RA+ cells, naive CD8 T cells were sorted. This sample stems from a study of molecular identifiers for immune sequencing clone quantification. In the study overall: Replicate experiments divided RNA from around 20,000 or 100,000 naive CD8 cells into five parts and sequenced four. Findings of the study overall: Effector cells had over 99% of their molecules in clones above 20 RNA copies, while naive cells had under 1%. Detecting spiked Jurkat TCR RNA from one cell among 1 million or so naive cells was reportedly possible.

MiXCR, run by TCRdb on the PCR reads, gives a single entry per CDR3 protein. The sample consists of some 580,000 distinct CDR3 sequences, 25% of them appearing once. The CDR3 contains 17 residues. The germline gives CDR1 DFQATT, CDR2 SNEGSKA (reference sequence). The receptor was isolated from a human donor in good health. Some libraries in this study had Jurkat cell RNA spiked in. Material for sequencing was naive CD8+ T cells from blood, with Jurkat cell RNA spiked in. Subset described: FACS-sorted CD8+CD4-CCR7+CD45RA+ naive T cells. This chain joins TRBV20-1 and TRBJ2-5; 15 bases agree with TRBD2. In DNA form, the CDR3 reads TGCAGTGCTAGAGAAGGACTAGCGGGGGGGTACCAAGAGACCCGGTACTTC. This gives the protein CSAREGLAGGYQETRYF.